This TCR beta chain was sequenced during a study of T-cell memory formation after mild COVID-19. Across the study: The two donors had largely donor-specific TCR clusters. Study outcomes and limitations: Pre-infection memory already had some responding clones, implying cross-reactive memory joined. Contracting clones from day 15 to 85 showed balanced CD4/CD8; later expanders favored CD4+.

TCRdb ran MiXCR on the 5' RACE reads and lists one entry per CDR3 protein. Of 250,000 to 300,000 distinct CDR3 sequences listed, 15% to 20% are singletons. V was trimmed by 4 bases and J by 0 bases, leaving 12 bases between them. The CDR3 runs to 15 residues. Germline lookup yields CDR1 SGHRS and CDR2 YFSETQ. Note on this clonotype: The antigen remains unidentified.

The source material was PBMCs or a T cell subset sorted from them (not recorded which). The receptor comes from a man younger than 35 who had mild COVID-19 (a few samples of this study predate the infection). Cell type and time point are not known. The gene calls are TRBV5-1 and TRBJ2-3; perhaps D is TRBD1 or TRBD2 (5 bases each). Here the CDR3 DNA reads TGCGCCAGCAGCCTCAGGGACGGAAGCACAGATACGCAGTATTTT. This encodes CASSLRDGSTDTQYF.